The 22 T cell receptor beta chains below all came from one sample that was sequenced in a study of CD8+ T cells in alopecia areata. As the sequencing template, cDNA was produced by extracting RNA and reverse transcribing it. Repertoires were generated with immunoSEQ multiplex PCR, while TCRdb's copy carries only in-frame clones and drops some. Of 90,000 to 120,000 clones in the sample, 45% to 60% were seen once. The sequencing input was NKG2D-low CD8+ T cells sorted from blood. The origin of the receptors is a human donor with alopecia areata.

J is TRBJ1-2 and V is TRBV4-2; no firm D call. V was pared by 1 base and J by 4 bases, with 10 bases between. The CDR3 spans 14 residues. The germline gives CDR1 LGHNA, CDR2 YNFKEQ. CDR3 sequence reads: CASSQGVYSYGYTF. CDR3 nucleotide sequence: TGTGCCAGCAGCCAAGGGGTTTATTCCTATGGCTACACCTTC.

This clone was counted a single time. The chain has TRBV7-6 and TRBJ2-2; D remains ambiguous. CDR3 length equals 15 residues. V was shortened by 5 bases and J by 0 bases, with 10 bases between the two germline ends. Looked up from germline, CDR1 is SGHVS and CDR2 is FNYEAQ. CDR3: CASSIGRTNTGELFF. CDR3 DNA sequence: TGTGCCAGCAGCATAGGACGGACGAACACCGGGGAGCTGTTTTTT.

This chain uses TRBV6-4 with TRBJ2-1; D not resolved. Trimming removed 4 bases from V and 8 bases from J, with 18 bases in between. The CDR3 spans 15 residues. Germline V lookup: CDR1 MRHNA, CDR2 SNTAGT. The CDR3 is CASSVSFPAQHEQFF. For the CDR3, the DNA is TGTGCCAGCAGTGTCTCTTTTCCCGCTCAGCATGAGCAGTTCTTC.

This clone was seen a few times. The chain joins TRBV28 to TRBJ2-5; no reliable D call. V shed 3 bases and J shed 0 bases, with 8 bases lying between them. Germline values: CDR1 MDHEN, CDR2 SYDVKM. This CDR3 is 14 amino acids long. This chain's CDR3 is CASSFFQNQETQYF. In DNA form, the CDR3 reads TGTGCCAGCAGTTTTTTTCAGAACCAAGAGACCCAGTACTTC.

Only a few counts were recorded for this clone. The chain links TRBV6-5 to TRBJ2-1; TRBD2 is a possible D gene (6 bases). V lost 2 bases and J lost 6, with 14 bases in between. CDR3 length: 15 residues. CDR1 is MNHEY and CDR2 is SVGAGI in the germline V gene. CDR3 bases: TGTGCCAGCAGTTACGGGCGAGCGGGCGTCAATGAGCAGTTCTTC. It translates to CASSYGRAGVNEQFF.

This rearrangement joins TRBV7-6 to TRBJ2-1; D might be TRBD2 (5 bases). CDR3 length equals 14 residues. Deletions cut 0 bases from V and 7 bases from J, with 10 bases between. Germline CDR1 and CDR2: SGHVS and FNYEAQ. This CDR3 is CASSLAGRDNEQFF. CDR3 DNA sequence: TGTGCCAGCAGCTTAGCCGGACGGGATAATGAGCAGTTCTTC.

The V gene is TRBV28, the J gene TRBJ2-4, with D perhaps TRBD2 (5 bases). The V end was cut by 3 bases, the J end by 1 base, with 13 bases between. Germline assignment: CDR1 MDHEN and CDR2 SYDVKM. The CDR3 has 16 residues. Here the CDR3 reads CASSFRASLAKNIQYF. In nucleotides, the CDR3 is TGTGCCAGCAGTTTTCGGGCTAGCCTGGCCAAAAACATTCAGTACTTC.

The chain carries TRBV11-1 and TRBJ2-5; 9 nucleotides agree with TRBD2. Unmatched junction bases numbered 15, after V lost 5 bases and J lost 2 bases. Germline V gene sequence: CDR1 SGHAT, CDR2 FQDESV (reference sequence). CDR3 length equals 18 residues. The CDR3 DNA reads TGTGCCAGCAGCCCCCTAAACCCGGGACTAGCAGAACAAGAGACCCAGTACTTC. Translating it yields CASSPLNPGLAEQETQYF.

This clone was observed a single time. This sequence joins TRBV30 and TRBJ2-7, with D perhaps TRBD1 or TRBD2 (5 bases each). Trimming cost V 4 bases and J 1 base, with 14 bases left between them. Germline CDR1 is GTSNPN and CDR2 is SVGIG (reference sequence). The CDR3 runs 14 residues. The CDR3 spells CAWNHGTGSYEQYF. DNA of the CDR3: TGTGCCTGGAACCATGGGACGGGGTCCTACGAGCAGTACTTC.

A remark on this clone: It may be a read error: a sequence one base away is much more abundant. V gene TRBV27 combines with J gene TRBJ1-1, with 11 bases identical to TRBD1. CDR1 MNHEY and CDR2 SMNVEV come from the germline V gene (reference sequence). This CDR3 spans 14 amino acids. Here the CDR3 DNA reads TGTGCCAGCAGTCCGGGACAGGGGGGCACTGAAGCTCTCTTT. Residues: CASSPGQGGTEALF.

The rearrangement links TRBV29-1 to TRBJ2-7; 8 bases fit TRBD1. The V segment lost 6 bases and the J segment 5 bases; nucleotides outside the gene matches: 12. In germline, CDR1 is SQVTM, CDR2 ANQGSEA. CDR3 size: 14 residues. The CDR3 loop is CSVGRQGRFNEQYF. The CDR3 coding sequence is TGCAGCGTGGGGAGACAGGGGCGGTTCAACGAGCAGTACTTC.

V gene TRBV5-1 combines with J gene TRBJ2-5; possible D gene TRBD1, 6 bases. This CDR3 region has 15 residues. V shed 3 bases and J shed 4 bases, with 16 bases lying between them. The germline V gene has CDR1 SGHRS and CDR2 YFSETQ. The CDR3 here is CASSWFKGDGETQYF. The CDR3 DNA reads TGCGCCAGCAGCTGGTTTAAGGGGGATGGAGAGACCCAGTACTTC.

This clone was counted only a few times. This rearrangement joins TRBV29-1 to TRBJ2-2; D is uncertain. CDR3 length equals 13 residues. Trimming shortened V by 4 bases and J by 4 bases, and 10 bases separated the two germline ends. From germline, CDR1 is SQVTM and CDR2 ANQGSEA. CDR3 region: CSVVSHTTGELFF. CDR3 nucleotide sequence: TGCAGCGTTGTTTCTCATACCACCGGGGAGCTGTTTTTT.

In its sample, this clone was seen many times. The chain employs TRBV7-9 and TRBJ2-2; tentatively, D is TRBD2 (5 bases). This CDR3 has 13 amino acids. Trimming cost V 3 bases and J 8 bases, with 10 bases left between them. Germline-derived CDR1 and CDR2 are SEHNR and FQNEAQ (reference sequence). The CDR3 region is CASSFSGLGELFF. The CDR3 DNA is TGTGCCAGCAGCTTTTCCGGACTGGGGGAGCTGTTTTTT.

Only a few counts were recorded for this clone. The chain uses TRBV4-1 and TRBJ1-4; D is perhaps TRBD1 (6 bases). The CDR3 runs to 15 residues. Trimming cost V 0 bases and J 8 bases, with 13 bases left between them. Germline V gene data show CDR1 as MGHRA and CDR2 as YSYEKL. The CDR3 loop reads CASSQDGGAGEKLFF. CDR3 sequence (DNA): TGCGCCAGCAGCCAAGACGGGGGCGCGGGAGAAAAACTGTTTTTT.

This sequence joins TRBV29-1 and TRBJ1-2; D is unclear. Germline loops: CDR1 SQVTM, CDR2 ANQGSEA. This CDR3 is built from 8 residues. V lost 5 bases, J lost 10 bases, and 5 bases lay in between. CDR3 coding DNA: TGCAGCGTTTTCGACTACACCTTC. It codes for CSVFDYTF.

V and J are TRBV5-6 and TRBJ1-2, with D possibly matching TRBD1 (6 bases). V dropped 4 bases and J dropped 4 bases, with 17 bases sitting between them. The CDR3 consists of 15 residues. CDR1 is SGHDT, CDR2 YYEEEE, per germline. CDR3 protein: CASSHDRILFYGYTF. CDR3 nucleotides: TGTGCCAGCAGCCATGACAGGATCTTATTCTATGGCTACACCTTC.

The chain recombines TRBV27 with TRBJ2-7; D may be TRBD1 (5 bases). This CDR3 spans 16 amino acids. V lost 0 bases and J 5 bases, leaving 17 bases between the germline ends. From germline, CDR1 is MNHEY and CDR2 SMNVEV (reference sequence). Written as DNA, the CDR3 is TGTGCCAGCAGTTTATCTAATACAGGTTTTAGGAACGAGCAGTACTTC. Protein sequence: CASSLSNTGFRNEQYF.

V usage is TRBV25-1 and J usage is TRBJ1-2; D is undetermined. CDR1 is MGHDK and CDR2 is SYGVNS in the germline V gene. This CDR3 has 13 residues. V gave up 5 bases and J gave up 5 bases, with 12 bases separating them. The CDR3 sequence is CASSSDWGYGYTF. CDR3 in DNA: TGTGCCAGCAGTTCGGACTGGGGATATGGCTACACCTTC.

The rearrangement links TRBV6-5 to TRBJ2-7; 7 bases align to TRBD2. Per germline, CDR1 MNHEY and CDR2 SVGAGI. The CDR3 has 12 amino acids. V shed 10 bases and J 2 bases; nucleotides not matched to a gene: 5. The CDR3 nucleotides are TGTGCCACTATGACTAGCACCTACGAGCAGTACTTC. It is translated as CATMTSTYEQYF.

V and J are TRBV7-6 and TRBJ2-5, with D possibly TRBD2 on 5 matching bases. The CDR3 extends over 15 amino acids. Germline CDR1 SGHVS, CDR2 FNYEAQ. The germline V and J ends were trimmed by 5 bases and 7 bases, with 20 bases remaining between them. CDR3 loop: CASSRSDAELRTQYF. CDR3 nucleotides: TGTGCCAGCAGCCGTAGCGACGCTGAATTGAGGACCCAGTACTTC.

The genes are TRBV4-1 and TRBJ2-1, with D unclear. The CDR3 is 16 residues long. Germline CDR1 is MGHRA and CDR2 is YSYEKL. Trimming left V 0 bases short and J 0 bases short, with 9 bases between. The CDR3 here is CASSQDPDVSYNEQFF. CDR3 nucleotide sequence: TGCGCCAGCAGCCAAGATCCTGATGTCTCCTACAATGAGCAGTTCTTC.